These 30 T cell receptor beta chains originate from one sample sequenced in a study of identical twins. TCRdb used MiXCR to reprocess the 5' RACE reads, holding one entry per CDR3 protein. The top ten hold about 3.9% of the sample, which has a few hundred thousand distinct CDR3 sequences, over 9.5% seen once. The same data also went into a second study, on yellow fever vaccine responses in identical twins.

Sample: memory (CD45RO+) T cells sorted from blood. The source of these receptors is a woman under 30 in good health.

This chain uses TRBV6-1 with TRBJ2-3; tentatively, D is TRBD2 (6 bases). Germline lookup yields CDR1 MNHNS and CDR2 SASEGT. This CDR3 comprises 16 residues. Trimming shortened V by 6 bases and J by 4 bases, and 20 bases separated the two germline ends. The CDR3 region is CASRPSGRVIPDTQYF. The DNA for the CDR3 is TGTGCCAGCAGGCCCAGCGGGCGAGTAATCCCAGATACGCAGTATTTT.

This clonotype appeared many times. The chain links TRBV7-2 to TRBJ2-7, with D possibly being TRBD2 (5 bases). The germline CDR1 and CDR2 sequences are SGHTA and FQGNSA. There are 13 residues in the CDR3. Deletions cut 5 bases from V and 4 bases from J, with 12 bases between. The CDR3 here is CASSPGPGYEQYF. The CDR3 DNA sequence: TGTGCCAGCAGCCCAGGCCCGGGGTACGAGCAGTACTTC.

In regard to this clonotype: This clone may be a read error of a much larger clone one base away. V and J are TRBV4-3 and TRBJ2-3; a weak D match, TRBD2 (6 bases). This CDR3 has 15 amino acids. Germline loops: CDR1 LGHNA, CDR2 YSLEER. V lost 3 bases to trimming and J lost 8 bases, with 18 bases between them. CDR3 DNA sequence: TGCGCCAGCAGCCATGATAGGGCGGGAAGAGGTACGCAGTATTTT. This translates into CASSHDRAGRGTQYF.

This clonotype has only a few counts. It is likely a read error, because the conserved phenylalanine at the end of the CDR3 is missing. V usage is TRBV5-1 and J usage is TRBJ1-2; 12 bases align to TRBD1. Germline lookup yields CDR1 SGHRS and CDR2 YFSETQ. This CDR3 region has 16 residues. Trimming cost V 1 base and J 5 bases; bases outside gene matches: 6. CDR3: CASSLSPGQGAYGYTI. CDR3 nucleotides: TGCGCCAGCAGCTTGTCCCCGGGACAGGGGGCTTATGGCTACACCATC.

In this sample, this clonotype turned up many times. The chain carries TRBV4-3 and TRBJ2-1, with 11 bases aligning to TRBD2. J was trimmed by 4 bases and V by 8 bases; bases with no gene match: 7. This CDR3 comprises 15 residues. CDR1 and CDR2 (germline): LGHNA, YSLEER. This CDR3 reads CASGPGTSGYNEQFF. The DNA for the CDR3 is TGCGCCAGCGGACCCGGGACTAGCGGATACAATGAGCAGTTCTTC.

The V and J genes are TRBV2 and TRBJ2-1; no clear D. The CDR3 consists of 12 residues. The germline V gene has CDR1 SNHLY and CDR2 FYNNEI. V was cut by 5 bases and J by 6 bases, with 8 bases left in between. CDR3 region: CASSFLANEQFF. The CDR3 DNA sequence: TGTGCCAGCAGTTTCCTCGCCAATGAGCAGTTCTTC.

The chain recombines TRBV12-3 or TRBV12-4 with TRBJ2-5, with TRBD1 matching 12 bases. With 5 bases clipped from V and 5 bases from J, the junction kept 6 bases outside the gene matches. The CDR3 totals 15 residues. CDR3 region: CASSRDRGQRETQYF. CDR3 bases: TGTGCCAGCAGTCGGGACAGGGGGCAAAGGGAGACCCAGTACTTC.

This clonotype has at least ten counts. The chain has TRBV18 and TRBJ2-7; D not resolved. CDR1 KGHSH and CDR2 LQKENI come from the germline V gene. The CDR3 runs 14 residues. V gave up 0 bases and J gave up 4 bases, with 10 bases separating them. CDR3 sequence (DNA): TGTGCCAGCTCACCACCGGGCAAAAGGTACGAGCAGTACTTC. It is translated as CASSPPGKRYEQYF.

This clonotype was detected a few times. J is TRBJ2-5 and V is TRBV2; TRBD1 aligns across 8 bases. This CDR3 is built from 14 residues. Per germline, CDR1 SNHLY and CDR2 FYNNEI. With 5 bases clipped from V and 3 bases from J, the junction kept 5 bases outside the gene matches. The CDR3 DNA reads TGTGCCAGCAGTAGTAGGACAGGGAAAGAGACCCAGTACTTC. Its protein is CASSSRTGKETQYF.

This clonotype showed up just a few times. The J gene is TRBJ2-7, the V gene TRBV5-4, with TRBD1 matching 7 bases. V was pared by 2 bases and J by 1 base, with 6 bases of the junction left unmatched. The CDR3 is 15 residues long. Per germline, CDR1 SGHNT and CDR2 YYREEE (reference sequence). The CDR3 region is CASSLRSTGSYEQYF. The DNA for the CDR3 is TGTGCCAGCAGCTTAAGGTCGACAGGGTCCTACGAGCAGTACTTC.

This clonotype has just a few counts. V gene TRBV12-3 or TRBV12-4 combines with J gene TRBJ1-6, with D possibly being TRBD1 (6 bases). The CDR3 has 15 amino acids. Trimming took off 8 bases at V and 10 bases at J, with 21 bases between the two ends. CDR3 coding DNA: TGTGCCAGCCGCGCTCACAGGGTAGGGTTGTCACCCCTCCACTTT. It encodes CASRAHRVGLSPLHF.

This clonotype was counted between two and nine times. DNA of the CDR3: TGTGCCAGCAGCCAGCGAACTCCCGATACGCAGTATTTT. This codes for CASSQRTPDTQYF. The V call is TRBV3-1, the J call TRBJ2-3; D call uncertain. The CDR3 has 13 residues. Trimming shortened V by 3 bases and J by 6 bases, and 10 bases separated the two germline ends. Germline CDR1 LGHDT, CDR2 YNNKEL (reference sequence).

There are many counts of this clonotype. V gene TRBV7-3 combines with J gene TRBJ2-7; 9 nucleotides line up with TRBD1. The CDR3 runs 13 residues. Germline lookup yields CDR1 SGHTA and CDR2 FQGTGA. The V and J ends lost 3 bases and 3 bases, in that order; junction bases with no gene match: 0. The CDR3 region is CASSLTGGYEQYF. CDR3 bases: TGTGCCAGCAGCTTGACAGGGGGCTACGAGCAGTACTTC. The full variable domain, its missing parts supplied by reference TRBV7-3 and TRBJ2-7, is GAGVSQTPSNKVTEKGKYVELRCDPISGHTALYWYRQSLGQGPEFLIYFQGTGAADDSGLPNDRFFAVRPEGSVSTLKIQRTERGDSAVYLCASSLTGGYEQYFGPGTRLTVT.

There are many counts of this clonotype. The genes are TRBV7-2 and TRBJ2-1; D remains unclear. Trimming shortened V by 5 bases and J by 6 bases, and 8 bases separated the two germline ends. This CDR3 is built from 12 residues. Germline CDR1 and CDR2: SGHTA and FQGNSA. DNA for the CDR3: TGTGCCAGCAGCCCAGTCTTCAATGAGCAGTTCTTC. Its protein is CASSPVFNEQFF.

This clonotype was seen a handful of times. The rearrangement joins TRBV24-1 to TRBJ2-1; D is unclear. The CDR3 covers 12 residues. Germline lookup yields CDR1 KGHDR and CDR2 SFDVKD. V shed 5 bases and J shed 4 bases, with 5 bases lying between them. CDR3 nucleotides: TGTGCCACCAGTGTAACGTACAATGAGCAGTTCTTC. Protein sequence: CATSVTYNEQFF.

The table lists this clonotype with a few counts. CDR3 DNA sequence: TGTGCCACCCAGGGTCGCCACGAGCAGTACTTC. Protein product: CATQGRHEQYF. V is TRBV10-3 and J is TRBJ2-7, with D possibly TRBD1 on 5 matching bases. Germline V gene sequence: CDR1 ENHRY, CDR2 SYGVKD. Trimming stripped 10 bases from V and 5 bases from J, with 12 bases between. CDR3 length: 11 amino acids.

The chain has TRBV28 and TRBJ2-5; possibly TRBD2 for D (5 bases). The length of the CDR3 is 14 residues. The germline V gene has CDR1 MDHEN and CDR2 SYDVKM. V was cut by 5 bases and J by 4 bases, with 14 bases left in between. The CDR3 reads CASSPPLVAETQYF. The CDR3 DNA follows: TGTGCCAGCAGTCCCCCACTAGTTGCAGAGACCCAGTACTTC.

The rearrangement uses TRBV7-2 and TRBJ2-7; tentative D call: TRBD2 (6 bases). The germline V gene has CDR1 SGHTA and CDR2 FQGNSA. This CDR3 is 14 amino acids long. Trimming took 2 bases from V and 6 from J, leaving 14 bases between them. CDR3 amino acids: CASSLSTSSGEQYF. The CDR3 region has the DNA TGTGCCAGCAGCTTAAGCACGAGTAGCGGCGAGCAGTACTTC.

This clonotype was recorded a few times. CDR3 sequence (DNA): TGTGCCAGCAGTGAGATAGGGACTAGCGGGTTCAATGAGCAGTTCTTC. Its translation is CASSEIGTSGFNEQFF. This chain connects TRBV6-4 to TRBJ2-1; the match to TRBD2 covers 12 bases. The V gene end was trimmed by 3 bases and the J gene end by 6 bases; junction bases not matched to a gene: 6. This CDR3 has 16 amino acids. CDR1 is MRHNA, CDR2 SNTAGT, per germline.

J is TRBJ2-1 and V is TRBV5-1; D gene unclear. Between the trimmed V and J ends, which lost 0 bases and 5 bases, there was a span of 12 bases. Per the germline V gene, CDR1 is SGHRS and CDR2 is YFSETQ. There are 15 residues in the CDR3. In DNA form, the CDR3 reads TGCGCCAGCAGCTTGGGGGCGACCCAACACAATGAGCAGTTCTTC. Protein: CASSLGATQHNEQFF.

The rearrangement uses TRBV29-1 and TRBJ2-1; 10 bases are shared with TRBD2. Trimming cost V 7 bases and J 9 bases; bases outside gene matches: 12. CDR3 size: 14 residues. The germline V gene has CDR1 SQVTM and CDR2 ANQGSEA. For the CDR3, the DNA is TGCAGCGCCTCTGGGACTAGCGCTGTCCGTGAGCAGTTCTTC. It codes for CSASGTSAVREQFF.

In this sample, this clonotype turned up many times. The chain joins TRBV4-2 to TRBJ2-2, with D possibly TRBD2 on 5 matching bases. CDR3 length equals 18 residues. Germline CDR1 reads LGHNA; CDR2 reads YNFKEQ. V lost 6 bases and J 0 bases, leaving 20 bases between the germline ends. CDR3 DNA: TGTGCCAGCAGTCGCCGAATGGACTCCTTCGCGAACACCGGGGAGCTGTTTTTT. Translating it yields CASSRRMDSFANTGELFF.

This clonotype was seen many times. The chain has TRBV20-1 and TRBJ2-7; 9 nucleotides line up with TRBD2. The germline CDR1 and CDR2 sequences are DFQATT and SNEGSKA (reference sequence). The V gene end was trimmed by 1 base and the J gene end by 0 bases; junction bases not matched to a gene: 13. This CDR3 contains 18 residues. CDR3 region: CSARGPLAGLVNSYEQYF. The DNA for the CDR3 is TGCAGTGCTAGAGGTCCTCTAGCGGGACTCGTAAACTCCTACGAGCAGTACTTC.

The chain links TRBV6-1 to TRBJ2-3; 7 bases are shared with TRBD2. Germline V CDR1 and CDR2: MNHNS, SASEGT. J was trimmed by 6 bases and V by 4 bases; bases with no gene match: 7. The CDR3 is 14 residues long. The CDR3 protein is CASSVPGRIDTQYF. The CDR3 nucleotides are TGTGCCAGCAGTGTGCCCGGGAGGATTGATACGCAGTATTTT.

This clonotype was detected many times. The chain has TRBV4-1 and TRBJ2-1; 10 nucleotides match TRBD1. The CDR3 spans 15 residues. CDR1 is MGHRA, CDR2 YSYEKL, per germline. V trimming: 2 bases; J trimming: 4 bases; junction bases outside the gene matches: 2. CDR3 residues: CASSQSGQGYNEQFF. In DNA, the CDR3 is TGCGCCAGCAGCCAATCGGGACAGGGGTACAATGAGCAGTTCTTC.

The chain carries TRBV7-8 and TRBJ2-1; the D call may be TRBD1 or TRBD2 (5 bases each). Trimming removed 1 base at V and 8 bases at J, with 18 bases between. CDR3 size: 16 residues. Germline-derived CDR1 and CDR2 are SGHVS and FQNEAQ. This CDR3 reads CASSLGERGVLDEQFF. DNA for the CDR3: TGTGCCAGCAGCTTAGGGGAGAGAGGGGTTCTCGATGAGCAGTTCTTC.

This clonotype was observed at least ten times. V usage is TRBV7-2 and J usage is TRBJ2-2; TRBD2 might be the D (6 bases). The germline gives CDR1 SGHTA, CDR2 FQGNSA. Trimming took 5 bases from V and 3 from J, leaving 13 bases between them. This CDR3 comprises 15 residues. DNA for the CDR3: TGTGCCAGCAGCCCCCTGGGACTGCACACCGGGGAGCTGTTTTTT. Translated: CASSPLGLHTGELFF.

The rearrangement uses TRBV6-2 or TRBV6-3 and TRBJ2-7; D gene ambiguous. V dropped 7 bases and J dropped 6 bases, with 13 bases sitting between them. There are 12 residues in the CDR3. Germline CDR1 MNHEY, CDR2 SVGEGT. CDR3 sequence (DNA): TGTGCCAGCACCCCACCCTCAAGCGAGCAGTACTTC. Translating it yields CASTPPSSEQYF.

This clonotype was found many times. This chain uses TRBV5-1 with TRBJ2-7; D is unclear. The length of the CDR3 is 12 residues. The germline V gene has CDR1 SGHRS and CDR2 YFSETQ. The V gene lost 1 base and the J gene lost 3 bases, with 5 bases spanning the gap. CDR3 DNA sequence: TGCGCCAGCAGCTTGTCTGACTACGAGCAGTACTTC. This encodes CASSLSDYEQYF.

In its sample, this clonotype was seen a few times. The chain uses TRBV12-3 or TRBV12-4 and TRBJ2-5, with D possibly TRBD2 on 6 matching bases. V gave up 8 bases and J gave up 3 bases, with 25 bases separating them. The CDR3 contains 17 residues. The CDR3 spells CASRLWGGLPGKETQYF. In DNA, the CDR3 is TGTGCCAGCCGACTGTGGGGAGGCCTGCCCGGAAAAGAGACCCAGTACTTC.